This T cell receptor (beta chain) comes out of a study of T cells in Graves' hyperthyroidism and ophthalmopathy. In regard to this clonotype: Its antigen is currently unknown.

Amplified TCR beta CDR3 regions derived from RNA transcripts. HTBI primers were employed in a first-round RT-PCR of the TCR CDR3. TCRdb re-called the multiplex PCR reads with MiXCR, one entry per CDR3 protein. The sample carries around 560,000 distinct CDR3 sequences, 16% recorded once. Germline trimming cut 4 bases from V and 3 bases from J; bases unmatched to any gene: 6. Germline values: CDR1 SGHNT, CDR2 YYREEE (reference sequence). CDR3 length equals 15 residues. Whole-study findings and limits: Classification by a 13 V-J model distinguished ophthalmopathy from stable hyperthyroidism. Among thyroid clonotypes expanded above 0.001, most also appeared in blood.

Out of 10 ml of fresh peripheral blood came the PBMCs. This receptor was obtained from a woman between 18 and 29 years old with Graves' hyperthyroidism. Sequenced sample: blood. The V gene is TRBV5-4, the J gene TRBJ2-7, with 11 bases lining up with TRBD1. Here the CDR3 reads CASSDPGTGGYEQYF. The CDR3, as DNA: TGTGCCAGCAGCGATCCCGGGACAGGGGGCTACGAGCAGTACTTC. Full variable domain (outside the CDR3, taken from reference TRBV5-4 and TRBJ2-7): ETGVTQSPTHLIKTRGQQVTLRCSSQSGHNTVSWYQQALGQGPQFIFQYYREEENGRGNFPPRFSGLQFPNYSSELNVNALELDDSALYLCASSDPGTGGYEQYFGPGTRLTVT.